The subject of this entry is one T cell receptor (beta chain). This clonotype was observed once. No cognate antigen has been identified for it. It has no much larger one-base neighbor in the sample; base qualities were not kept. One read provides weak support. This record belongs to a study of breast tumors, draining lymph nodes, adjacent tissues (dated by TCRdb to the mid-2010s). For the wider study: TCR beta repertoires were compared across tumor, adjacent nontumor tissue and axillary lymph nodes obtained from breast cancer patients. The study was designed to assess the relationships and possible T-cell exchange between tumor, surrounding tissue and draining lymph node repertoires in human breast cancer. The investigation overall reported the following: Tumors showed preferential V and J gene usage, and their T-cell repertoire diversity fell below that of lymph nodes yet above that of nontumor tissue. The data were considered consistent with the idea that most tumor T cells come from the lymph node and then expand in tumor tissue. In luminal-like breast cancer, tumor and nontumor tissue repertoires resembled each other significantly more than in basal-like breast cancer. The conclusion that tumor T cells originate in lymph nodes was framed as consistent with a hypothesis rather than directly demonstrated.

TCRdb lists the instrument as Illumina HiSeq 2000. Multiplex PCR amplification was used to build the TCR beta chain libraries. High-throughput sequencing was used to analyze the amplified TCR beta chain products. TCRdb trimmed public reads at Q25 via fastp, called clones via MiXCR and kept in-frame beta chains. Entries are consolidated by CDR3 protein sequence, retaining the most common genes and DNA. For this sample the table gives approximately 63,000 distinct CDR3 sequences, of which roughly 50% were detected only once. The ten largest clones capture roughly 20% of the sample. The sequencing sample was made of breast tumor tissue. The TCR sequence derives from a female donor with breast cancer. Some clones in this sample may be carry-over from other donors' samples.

The encoded CDR3 is CASSYQGQGTNSPLHF. The nucleotide sequence is given as TGTGCCAGCAGCTACCAGGGACAGGGGACTAATTCACCCCTCCACTTT. The chain is made from TRBV7-3 and TRBJ1-6, with 10 middle bases fitting TRBD1. Reading the germline V gene gives CDR1 SGHTA and CDR2 FQGTGA. From the cysteine up to the phenylalanine, the CDR3 has a length of 16 residues. The read is trimmed to its CDR3 DNA, 48 bases read in frame from base 1. Relative to germline, V is missing 4 bases and J is missing 6 bases, with 6 bases of the junction outside any gene match.